The source of this T cell receptor beta chain is a study of OX40 agonist ivuxolimab in advanced cancers. V was clipped by 2 bases and J by 3 bases; unmatched bases: 3. The CDR3 runs to 15 residues. Germline CDR1 SGHTS, CDR2 YDEGEE. No patient had autoimmune disease or received systemic immunosuppression. Sequenced by immunoSEQ multiplex PCR; TCRdb stores in-frame clones only, minus some. The sample carries about 78,000 clones, approximately 90% recorded once. To note about this clone: The antigen is unknown.

Study-wide results and caveats: Researchers report that CD8+ T cells had, on average, more expanded clones than CD4+. Doses of 0.1 to 3.0 mg/kg were accompanied by clonal expansion of CD4+ and CD8+ blood T cells by week 6.

The chain carries TRBV5-8 and TRBJ2-1; 9 bases fit TRBD2. The sample here was CD4+ or CD8+ T cells sorted from blood, taken in a trial of the OX40 agonist ivuxolimab. The clonotype originates from an adult with an advanced solid tumor such as melanoma, head and neck, liver or kidney cancer. CDR3 nucleotide sequence: TGTGCCAGCAGCTTAGCGGGAGGAGACTACAATGAGCAGTTCTTC. Protein product: CASSLAGGDYNEQFF.